Each of the 17 T cell receptor beta chains below was sequenced from the same sample in a study of blood T cell repertoires in COVID-19. Profiled with immunoSEQ multiplex PCR; TCRdb holds only in-frame clones, not every one. The sample yields 200,000 to 250,000 clones, 70% to 90% seen once. Sequences were obtained from peripheral blood. These receptors were obtained from a man aged 25-45 years with COVID-19, enrolled during active disease.

In regard to this clone: This sample also contains other DNA sequences that code for the same CDR3. The J gene is TRBJ1-5, the V gene TRBV30; 8 bases line up with TRBD1. The J segment lost 2 bases and the V segment lost 1 base, leaving 1 base of the junction unmatched. The CDR3 consists of 14 residues. Germline V gene data show CDR1 as GTSNPN and CDR2 as SVGIG (reference sequence). CDR3 nucleotides: TGTGCCTGGAGTGAGGGACAGGGCAATCAGCCCCAGCATTTT. Its protein product is CAWSEGQGNQPQHF.

The chain links TRBV20-1 to TRBJ1-2; a possible D gene is TRBD1 (6 bases). Germline V gives CDR1 DFQATT, CDR2 SNEGSKA (reference sequence). The CDR3 covers 16 residues. The V end lost 3 bases, the J end lost 2 bases, and 19 bases lay between the germline ends. CDR3 sequence: CSASSQRDRLNYGYTF. The CDR3 DNA follows: TGCAGTGCTAGTTCCCAACGCGACAGGCTGAACTATGGCTACACCTTC.

This chain links TRBV9 with TRBJ1-4; the match to TRBD1 covers 7 bases. CDR1 SGDLS and CDR2 YYNGEE come from the germline V gene. V lost 4 bases to trimming and J lost 10 bases; unmatched junction nucleotides: 4. This CDR3 contains 12 residues. The DNA for the CDR3 is TGTGCCAGCAGCCCCCACAGGGGAAAACTGTTTTTT. As protein: CASSPHRGKLFF.

This clone was picked up a small number of times. The chain recombines TRBV4-1 with TRBJ2-7; a possible D gene is TRBD2 (5 bases). The CDR3 is 13 residues long. The germline V gene has CDR1 MGHRA and CDR2 YSYEKL. V dropped 5 bases and J dropped 2 bases, with 10 bases sitting between them. DNA for the CDR3: TGCGCCAGCAGCAACGGACTGACCTACGAGCAGTACTTC. It encodes CASSNGLTYEQYF.

The chain employs TRBV4-2 and TRBJ2-1; TRBD1 matches at 11 bases. The CDR3 consists of 15 residues. V lost 1 base to trimming and J lost 5 bases; unmatched junction nucleotides: 1. The germline CDR1 and CDR2 sequences are LGHNA and YNFKEQ. The CDR3 here is CASSQGDRGDNEQFF. CDR3 coding DNA: TGTGCCAGCAGCCAAGGGGACAGGGGGGACAATGAGCAGTTCTTC.

Concerning this clone: At the DNA level, this CDR3 is encoded by other sequences in the same sample as well. The chain joins TRBV6-5 to TRBJ1-5; maybe TRBD1 (5 bases). V was cut by 2 bases and J by 6 bases, with 11 bases left in between. The CDR3 has 14 amino acids. The V gene's germline CDR1 is MNHEY and CDR2 SVGAGI. DNA of the CDR3: TGTGCCAGCAGTTACGGCACGGGGGGTCAGCCCCAGCATTTT. This encodes CASSYGTGGQPQHF.

The chain links TRBV5-1 to TRBJ2-7, with TRBD2 matching 15 bases. Germline V gene data show CDR1 as SGHRS and CDR2 as YFSETQ. V shed 3 bases, J shed 3 bases, and the junction held 7 bases outside the gene matches. There are 17 residues in the CDR3. The CDR3 reads CASSSGTSGRLSYEQYF. The CDR3 DNA follows: TGCGCCAGCAGCTCTGGGACTAGCGGGAGGCTTAGCTACGAGCAGTACTTC.

This chain uses TRBV3-1 (or the pseudogene TRBV3-2) with TRBJ1-4; 10 positions match TRBD1. V gave up 4 bases and J gave up 6 bases; unmatched junction bases: 11. The CDR3 has 17 residues. Germline-derived CDR1 and CDR2 are LGHDT and YNNKEL (reference sequence). The chain's CDR3 is CASSRKPAGTGDEKLFF. In DNA, the CDR3 is TGTGCCAGCAGCCGCAAGCCAGCCGGGACAGGGGATGAAAAACTGTTTTTT.

This clone showed up just once. V usage is TRBV30 and J usage is TRBJ2-1, with 11 bases aligning to TRBD2. V was pared by 3 bases and J by 9 bases, with 10 bases of the junction left unmatched. CDR1 is GTSNPN, CDR2 SVGIG, per germline (reference sequence). This CDR3 is built from 15 residues. The CDR3 is CAWSPTSGRAIEQFF. The CDR3, as DNA: TGTGCCTGGAGCCCTACTAGCGGGAGAGCTATTGAGCAGTTCTTC.

This CDR3 reads CASSPETGVGETQYF. In DNA form, the CDR3 reads TGTGCCAGCAGCCCAGAGACAGGGGTGGGAGAGACCCAGTACTTC. The genes are TRBV11-1 and TRBJ2-5; 8 nucleotides match TRBD1. Germline CDR1 is SGHAT and CDR2 is FQDESV (reference sequence). The ends lost 5 bases at V and 4 bases at J; junction bases unmatched: 9. CDR3 size: 15 residues. The entire variable domain, with the rest obtained from reference TRBV11-1 and TRBJ2-5, is as follows: EAEVAQSPRYKITEKSQAVAFWCDPISGHATLYWYRQILGQGPELLVQFQDESVVDDSQLPKDRFSAERLKGVDSTLKIQPAELGDSAMYLCASSPETGVGETQYFGPGTRLLVL.

This clone has ten or more counts. The V and J genes are TRBV5-6 and TRBJ2-7; weak D call: TRBD2 (6 bases). V was shortened by 0 bases and J by 1 base, with 8 bases between the two germline ends. CDR3 size: 14 residues. Germline CDR1 is SGHDT and CDR2 is YYEEEE. CDR3 loop: CASSLGGDSYEQYF. CDR3 coding DNA: TGTGCCAGCAGCTTGGGCGGGGATTCCTACGAGCAGTACTTC.

The chain carries TRBV5-1 and TRBJ1-1, with 8 bases aligning to TRBD1. The germline V gene encodes CDR1 SGHRS and CDR2 YFSETQ. The CDR3 extends over 14 amino acids. Trimming cost V 4 bases and J 4 bases; bases outside gene matches: 6. CDR3 amino acids: CASSGLQGGTEAFF. CDR3 nucleotides: TGCGCCAGCAGCGGACTACAGGGGGGCACTGAAGCTTTCTTT.

This chain uses TRBV19 with TRBJ1-2; D gene unclear. V lost 1 base, J lost 4 bases, and 10 bases lay in between. The CDR3 extends over 14 amino acids. The germline gives CDR1 LNHDA, CDR2 SQIVND (reference sequence). CDR3 residues: CASSIAREFYGYTF. Written as DNA, the CDR3 is TGTGCCAGTAGTATAGCACGGGAATTCTATGGCTACACCTTC.

This clone was seen only once. The CDR3 loop is CSVQGVEGYTF. In nucleotides, the CDR3 is TGCAGCGTTCAAGGGGTGGAGGGCTACACCTTC. The genes are TRBV29-1 and TRBJ1-2, with D possibly matching TRBD1 (5 bases). CDR1 and CDR2 (germline): SQVTM, ANQGSEA. The CDR3 has 11 residues. V lost 5 bases, J lost 8 bases, and 12 bases lay in between.

V and J are TRBV18 and TRBJ1-2, with 8 bases identical to TRBD1. This CDR3 has 16 amino acids. With V trimmed by 1 base and J by 0 bases, 4 bases remained unmatched. Germline CDR1 is KGHSH and CDR2 is LQKENI. CDR3 DNA: TGTGCCAGCTCACCACTCGGACAGGGAGCTAACTATGGCTACACCTTC. It yields the protein CASSPLGQGANYGYTF.

The chain has TRBV7-6 and TRBJ1-2, with TRBD1 identical over 7 bases. CDR1 is SGHVS, CDR2 FNYEAQ, per germline. The CDR3 consists of 16 residues. V shed 4 bases, J shed 3 bases, and the junction held 11 bases outside the gene matches. DNA of the CDR3: TGTGCCAGCAGCTCAGGCCGGCAGGGGGTCTACTATGGCTACACCTTC. It codes for CASSSGRQGVYYGYTF.

The chain combines TRBV11-2 with TRBJ2-1; TRBD2 aligns across 15 bases. CDR3 length: 16 amino acids. CDR1 SGHAT and CDR2 FQNNGV come from the germline V gene. V gave up 5 bases and J gave up 9 bases; unmatched junction bases: 8. CDR3 DNA sequence: TGTGCCAGCAGCCCTGGACTAGCGGGAGGGCCCCCTGAGCAGTTCTTC. It yields the protein CASSPGLAGGPPEQFF.